This TCR beta chain was retrieved from a study of cytomegalovirus exposure and HLA in healthy donors. V lost 0 bases and J lost 2, with 10 bases in between. Germline V lookup: CDR1 SGHAT, CDR2 FQNNGV. The CDR3 runs 15 residues. Profiling relied on immunoSEQ multiplex PCR, and the TCRdb table lists in-frame clones only, not all of them. Seen here are under 100,000 clones, 95% to 98% observed once, and the top ten hold 0.6% to 0.85%. The chain employs TRBV11-2 and TRBJ1-2, with no clear D. Sequencing was done on a sample of PBMCs. This receptor was taken from a man in his late teens or twenties in good health and CMV-seronegative. The DNA for the CDR3 is TGTGCCAGCAGCTTAGATGGGAGGGTAAACTATGGCTACACCTTC. Its translation: CASSLDGRVNYGYTF.